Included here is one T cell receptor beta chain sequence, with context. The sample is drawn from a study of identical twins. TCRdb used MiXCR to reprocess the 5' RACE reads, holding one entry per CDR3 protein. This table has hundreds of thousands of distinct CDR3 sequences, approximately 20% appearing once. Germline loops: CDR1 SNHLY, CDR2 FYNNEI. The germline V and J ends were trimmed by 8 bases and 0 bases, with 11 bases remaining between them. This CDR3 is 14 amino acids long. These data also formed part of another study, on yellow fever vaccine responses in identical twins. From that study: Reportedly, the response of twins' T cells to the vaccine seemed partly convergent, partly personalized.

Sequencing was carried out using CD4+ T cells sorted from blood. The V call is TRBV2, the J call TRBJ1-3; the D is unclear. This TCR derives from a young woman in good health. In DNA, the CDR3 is TGTGCCAGCGCTTTGGGTGGCTCTGGAAACACCATATATTTT. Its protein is CASALGGSGNTIYF. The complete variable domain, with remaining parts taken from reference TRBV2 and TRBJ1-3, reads EPEVTQTPSHQVTQMGQEVILRCVPISNHLYFYWYRQILGQKVEFLVSFYNNEISEKSEIFDDQFSVERPDGSNFTLKIRSTKLEDSAMYFCASALGGSGNTIYFGEGSWLTVV.